This TCR beta chain was profiled in a study of shared clonotypes between healthy human individuals (dated by TCRdb to about 2020). For the wider study: Two women and three men aged 18 to 49 years were included in the cohort. For each donor, CD4 naive and CD4 memory were each run on three plates, CD8 naive on two plates, and CD8 memory on one plate. To estimate repertoire size and how much clonotypes are shared between individuals, the study performed deep sequencing of blood TCR repertoires from roughly five healthy adults. Different laboratories and diverse techniques were used to prepare libraries and sequence TCR repertoires, to increase sequencing depth and limit assay-specific biases. Leukapheresis yielded between about 0.94 and 8.9 billion PBMCs per donor.

What the work shows at the level of the full study, not this receptor alone: Only blood was sampled, and tissue TCR repertoires likely differ from those in blood. Higher generation probabilities were observed for clonotypes shared by all four sorted-subset donors than for non-shared clonotypes. Naive subsets generally had larger estimated clonotype richness than memory subsets did. Even with the large sequencing depth, rarefaction of the sorted-subset datasets indicated that sequencing was incomplete. Based on pairwise subsampling, the degree of clonotype sharing among donors was expected to be affected by sequencing depth. When a few donors were compared, the shared fraction of clonotypes was about 5.4% for naive CD4, roughly 3.4% for naive CD8, about 2.4% for memory CD4, and around 0.4% for memory CD8. The small number of donors limited the genetic and exposure-history diversity represented.

CD8 naive samples were obtained by positive selection for CCR7 among CD45RO-negative cells, yielding a CD45RA+CCR7+ population from which TemRA cells were excluded. Donors were healthy HIV-negative adults with no recently reported acute infections or vaccinations. All donors were Caucasian adults living in Nashville, Tennessee, USA. After blood collection by leukapheresis, PBMCs were isolated using Ficoll-Histopaque density gradient centrifugation and then cryopreserved in the vapor phase of liquid nitrogen. Analytical flow cytometry was used to check the purity and quantity of every magnetically sorted T cell population. Genomic DNA was isolated from every sorted fraction and measured by UV absorbance on a Nanodrop 2000c. CDR1 MDHEN and CDR2 SYDVKM are derived from the germline V gene. Cut back by 4 bases and 0 bases, the V and J ends lie 16 bases apart. The CDR3 starts with the cysteine, ends with the phenylalanine, and has 17 residues. The only DNA kept is the CDR3, 51 bases in frame from the first base.

Using the deep immunoSEQ assay, multiplex PCR amplified TCR CDR3 regions from genomic DNA. For each cell subset, the extracted genomic DNA was distributed evenly across all wells of several immunoSEQ 96-well plates, and each plate served as one replicate. For sorted subsets, about 200 ng genomic DNA, equal to 30,000 to 35,000 T cell genomes, was loaded into each replicate PCR. Purified libraries were measured with a Qubit 3.0 fluorometer, size-checked on a Bioanalyzer 2100, and measured again with the KAPA Library Quantification kit. Every immunoSEQ 96-well plate was sequenced on a separate single-read 150-cycle Illumina NextSeq 550 flow cell. As for the original processing: Because the immunoSEQ output included only junctional sequences and no quality scores, the filtering could not be the same as the filtering used for full-length reads. Sequences were annotated with PyIR, a Python wrapper for IgBLAST v1.9, and V/J genes and CDR3 were assigned using IMGT germline references. Any read was removed if the V/J assignment was weak (E-value above 1e-6), the CDR3 was missing, or the read contained stop codons, out-of-frame junctions, or ambiguous translated residues. V3J clonotypes were defined as sequences sharing the same inferred V gene, J gene, and CDR3 amino acid sequence. Percentage overlap between repertoires was computed as shared unique clonotypes divided by the size of the smaller repertoire. Repertoire richness was assessed with RTK rarefaction, the Chao1 estimator, and Recon v2.1 estimates of unobserved clonotypes. Generation probabilities were computed with OLGA for all TCRbeta clonotypes obtained by the gDNA method from several donors. TCRdb took this table from immuneACCESS and kept in-frame rearrangements with V and J called. Such tables lack part of the clones; where checked against another copy, unresolved V genes explain under half of the gap, and the rest is unexplained. That table supplies the V and J calls and clone size; D and trimming were determined from the DNA. Present in this sample are about 580,000 clones, more than 95% of which were seen just once. The ten biggest clones cover 0.3% of the sample.

In the case of this clone: The antigen this receptor binds is unknown. Base-call qualities are not available, and no considerably larger clone is one nucleotide away.

This sequence originates from a man aged 25-45 years in good health. Sequences were obtained from naive CD8+ T cells sorted from blood. The label giving this sample's cell subset or site can be read as: CD45RA+CCR7+. The V gene is TRBV28 and the J gene is TRBJ1-5, and possibly TRBD1, on 5 matching bases. This receptor carries the CDR3 CASSWGPQPYSNQPQHF. The sequenced DNA: TGTGCCAGCAGTTGGGGACCACAGCCTTATAGCAATCAGCCCCAGCATTTT.